This T cell receptor beta chain is from a study of T cell changes during pregnancy in multiple sclerosis. Profiling relied on immunoSEQ multiplex PCR, and the TCRdb table lists in-frame clones only, not all of them. The data show under 95,000 clones, with around 90% seen just once and 2% held by the top ten. This receptor was obtained from a female donor with multiple sclerosis, enrolled in a pregnancy study. The source material was peripheral blood, sampled in the second trimester of pregnancy.

The chain's CDR3 is CASSVTGGEGQPQHF. For the CDR3, the DNA is TGTGCCAGCAGCGTTACAGGGGGCGAGGGTCAGCCCCAGCATTTT. The chain has TRBV9 and TRBJ1-5; TRBD1 aligns across 9 bases. CDR1 is SGDLS and CDR2 is YYNGEE in the germline V gene. The CDR3 is 15 amino acids. The ends lost 2 bases at V and 6 bases at J; junction bases unmatched: 6. Filled out from reference TRBV9 and TRBJ1-5, the complete variable domain reads DSGVTQTPKHLITATGQRVTLRCSPRSGDLSVYWYQQSLDQGLQFLIQYYNGEERAKGNILERFSAQQFPDLHSELNLSSLELGDSALYFCASSVTGGEGQPQHFGDGTRLSIL.